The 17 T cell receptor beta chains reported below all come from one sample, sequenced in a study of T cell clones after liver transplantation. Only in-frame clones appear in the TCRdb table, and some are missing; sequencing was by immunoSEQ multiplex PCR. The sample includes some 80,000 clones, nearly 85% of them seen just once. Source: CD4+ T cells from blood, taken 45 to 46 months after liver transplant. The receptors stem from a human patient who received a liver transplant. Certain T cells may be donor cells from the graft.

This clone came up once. The CDR3 bases are TGTGCCAGCAGCGCGGGACTCAGCAATCAGCCCCAGCATTTT. It encodes CASSAGLSNQPQHF. The chain employs TRBV7-2 and TRBJ1-5; a possible D gene is TRBD1 (5 bases). V was clipped by 5 bases and J by 1 base, with 9 bases between them. The CDR3 spans 14 residues. CDR1 is SGHTA and CDR2 is FQGNSA in the germline V gene. The full variable domain, completed using reference TRBV7-2 and TRBJ1-5, is GAGVSQSPSNKVTEKGKDVELRCDPISGHTALYWYRQSLGQGLEFLIYFQGNSAPDKSGLPSDRFSAERTGGSVSTLTIQRTQQEDSAVYLCASSAGLSNQPQHFGDGTRLSIL.

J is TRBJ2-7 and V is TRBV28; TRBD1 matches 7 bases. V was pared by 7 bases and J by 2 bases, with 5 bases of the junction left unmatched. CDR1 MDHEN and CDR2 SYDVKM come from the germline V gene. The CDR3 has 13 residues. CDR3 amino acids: CASTDRAPYEQYF. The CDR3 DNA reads TGTGCCAGCACCGACAGGGCGCCCTACGAGCAGTACTTC.

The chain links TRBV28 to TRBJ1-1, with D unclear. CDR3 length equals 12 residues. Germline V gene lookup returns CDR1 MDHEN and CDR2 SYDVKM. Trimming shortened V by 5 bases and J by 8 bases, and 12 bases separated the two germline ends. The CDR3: CASSPNTLEAFF. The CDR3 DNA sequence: TGTGCCAGCAGTCCTAACACCCTAGAAGCTTTCTTT. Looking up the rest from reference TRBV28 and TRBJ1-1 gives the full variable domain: DVKVTQSSRYLVKRTGEKVFLECVQDMDHENMFWYRQDPGLGLRLIYFSYDVKMKEKGDIPEGYSVSREKKERFSLILESASTNQTSMYLCASSPNTLEAFFGQGTRLTVV.

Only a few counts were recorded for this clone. CDR3 sequence: CASSPLGTASGANVLTF. Written as DNA, the CDR3 is TGTGCCAGCTCACCTCTAGGGACGGCCTCTGGGGCCAACGTCCTGACTTTC. V usage is TRBV18 and J usage is TRBJ2-6; D is perhaps TRBD1 or TRBD2 (5 bases each). The CDR3 runs 17 residues. CDR1 and CDR2 (germline): KGHSH, LQKENI. V lost 3 bases and J 0 bases, leaving 12 bases between the germline ends.

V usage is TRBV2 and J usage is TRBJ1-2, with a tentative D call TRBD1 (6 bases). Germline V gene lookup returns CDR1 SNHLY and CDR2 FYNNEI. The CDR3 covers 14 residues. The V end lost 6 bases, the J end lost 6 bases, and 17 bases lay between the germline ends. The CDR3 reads CASSYTPQGNGYTF. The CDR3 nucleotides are TGTGCCAGCAGCTATACTCCTCAGGGGAATGGCTACACCTTC. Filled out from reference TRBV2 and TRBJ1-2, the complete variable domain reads EPEVTQTPSHQVTQMGQEVILRCVPISNHLYFYWYRQILGQKVEFLVSFYNNEISEKSEIFDDQFSVERPDGSNFTLKIRSTKLEDSAMYFCASSYTPQGNGYTFGSGTRLTVV.

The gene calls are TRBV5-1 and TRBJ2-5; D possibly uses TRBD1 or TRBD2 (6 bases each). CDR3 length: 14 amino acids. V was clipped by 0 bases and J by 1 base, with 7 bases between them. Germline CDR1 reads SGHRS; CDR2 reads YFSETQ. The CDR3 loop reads CASSLGGAQETQYF. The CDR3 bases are TGCGCCAGCAGCTTGGGGGGGGCCCAAGAGACCCAGTACTTC.

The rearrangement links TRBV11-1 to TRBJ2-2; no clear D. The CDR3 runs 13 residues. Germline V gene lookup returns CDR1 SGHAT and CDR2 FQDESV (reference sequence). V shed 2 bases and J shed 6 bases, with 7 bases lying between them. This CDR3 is CASSLSGAGELFF. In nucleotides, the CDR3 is TGTGCCAGCAGCTTAAGTGGGGCCGGGGAGCTGTTTTTT.

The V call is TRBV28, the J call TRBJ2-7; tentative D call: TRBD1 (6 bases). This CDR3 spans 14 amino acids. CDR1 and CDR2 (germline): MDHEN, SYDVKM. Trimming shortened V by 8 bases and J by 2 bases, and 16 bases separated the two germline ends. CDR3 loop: CASGSGTPPYEQYF. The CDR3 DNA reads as TGTGCCAGCGGATCCGGGACACCTCCCTACGAGCAGTACTTC.

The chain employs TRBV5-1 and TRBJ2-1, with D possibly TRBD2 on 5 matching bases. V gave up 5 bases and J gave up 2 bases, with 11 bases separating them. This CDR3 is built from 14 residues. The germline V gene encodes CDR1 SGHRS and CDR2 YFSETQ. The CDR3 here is CASRFGETYNEQFF. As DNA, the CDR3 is TGCGCCAGCAGGTTTGGGGAGACCTACAATGAGCAGTTCTTC.

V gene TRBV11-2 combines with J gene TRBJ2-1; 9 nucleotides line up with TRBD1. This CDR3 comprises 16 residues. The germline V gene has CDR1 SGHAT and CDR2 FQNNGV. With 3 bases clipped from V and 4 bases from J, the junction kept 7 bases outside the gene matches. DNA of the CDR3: TGTGCCAGCAGCTTTTCGGGACAGGGCCTTTACAATGAGCAGTTCTTC. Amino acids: CASSFSGQGLYNEQFF.

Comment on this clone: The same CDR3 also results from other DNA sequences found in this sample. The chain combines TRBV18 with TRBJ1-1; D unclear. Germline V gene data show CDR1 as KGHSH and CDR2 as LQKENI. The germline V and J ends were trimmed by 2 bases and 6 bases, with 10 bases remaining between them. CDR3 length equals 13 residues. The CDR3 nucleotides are TGTGCCAGCTCACCAATAGGACTCCCTGAAGCTTTCTTT. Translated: CASSPIGLPEAFF.

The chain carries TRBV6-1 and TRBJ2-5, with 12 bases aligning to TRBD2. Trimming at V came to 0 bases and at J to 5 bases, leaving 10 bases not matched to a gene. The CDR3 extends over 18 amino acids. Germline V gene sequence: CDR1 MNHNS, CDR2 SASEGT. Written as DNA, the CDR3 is TGTGCCAGCAGTGAAGCGCTATCTAGCGGGAGGGCCCGGGAGACCCAGTACTTC. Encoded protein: CASSEALSSGRARETQYF.

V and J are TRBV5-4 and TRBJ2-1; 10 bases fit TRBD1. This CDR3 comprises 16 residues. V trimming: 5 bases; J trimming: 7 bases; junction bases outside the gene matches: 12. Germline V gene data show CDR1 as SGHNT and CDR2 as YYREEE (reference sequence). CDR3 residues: CASRRWTGGKGNEQFF. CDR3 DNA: TGTGCCAGCAGGCGCTGGACAGGGGGTAAGGGGAATGAGCAGTTCTTC.

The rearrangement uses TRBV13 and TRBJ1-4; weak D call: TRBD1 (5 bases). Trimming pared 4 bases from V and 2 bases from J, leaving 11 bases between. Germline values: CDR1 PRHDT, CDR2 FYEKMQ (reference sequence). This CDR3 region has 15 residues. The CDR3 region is CASSSSGSTNEKLFF. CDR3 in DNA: TGTGCCAGCAGCTCCTCAGGGAGCACTAATGAAAAACTGTTTTTT.

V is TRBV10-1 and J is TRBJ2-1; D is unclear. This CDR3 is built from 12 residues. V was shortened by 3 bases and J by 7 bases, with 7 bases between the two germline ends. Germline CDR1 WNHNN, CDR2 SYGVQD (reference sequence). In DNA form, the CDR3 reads TGCGCCAGCAGTGAAGGACGGAATGAGCAGTTCTTC. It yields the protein CASSEGRNEQFF.

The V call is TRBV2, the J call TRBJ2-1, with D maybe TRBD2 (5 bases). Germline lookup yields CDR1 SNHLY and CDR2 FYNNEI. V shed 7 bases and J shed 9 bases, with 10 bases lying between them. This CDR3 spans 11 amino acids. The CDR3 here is CASTVGGEQFF. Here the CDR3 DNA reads TGTGCCAGCACCGTCGGAGGTGAGCAGTTCTTC.

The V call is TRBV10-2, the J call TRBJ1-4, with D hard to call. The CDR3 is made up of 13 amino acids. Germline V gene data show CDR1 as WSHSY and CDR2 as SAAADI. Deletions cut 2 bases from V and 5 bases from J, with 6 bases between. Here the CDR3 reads CASSEGVNEKLFF. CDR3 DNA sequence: TGCGCCAGCAGTGAGGGGGTCAATGAAAAACTGTTTTTT.